This TCR beta chain was sequenced during a study of blood T cell repertoires in COVID-19. Study details: Specimens from acute and convalescent COVID-19 originated in the United States, Italy and Spain. T cells, B-cell-depleted T cells, or PBMCs provided the cDNA or gDNA that served as material.

How the authors handled the data: Amplifying reference gene primers gave estimates of nucleated cell counts. Profiled with immunoSEQ multiplex PCR; TCRdb holds only in-frame clones, not every one. The V and J calls and the clone size are those of that table, but D and trimming were determined from the DNA. The sample records about 300,000 clones, roughly 85% being singletons. Material: peripheral blood. This receptor was obtained from a woman aged 45-65 years who had recovered from COVID-19.

As DNA, the CDR3 is TGCGCCAGCAGCCAAGGTTCTATCCCTGGGGGCCCAAATTCACCCCTCCACTTT. The encoded protein is CASSQGSIPGGPNSPLHF. The gene calls are TRBV4-1 and TRBJ1-6; maybe TRBD1 (6 bases). The CDR3 runs 18 residues. Germline loops: CDR1 MGHRA, CDR2 YSYEKL. The V end was cut by 1 base, the J end by 7 bases, with 20 bases between.